A single sample is the source of the 13 T cell receptor beta chains below, sequenced in a study of control samples from healthy donors and cancer patients (TCRdb year 2020). To prepare the library, the immunoSEQ multiplex PCR assay was applied. Drawn from immuneACCESS, this table holds only the in-frame rearrangements with V and J called that TCRdb kept. Clones are partly lost; checked studies trace under half to an unresolved V gene and leave the rest unexplained. This sample holds 150,000 to 200,000 clones; roughly 89% were observed only once. More than 1.3% of the sample goes to the ten largest clones. Source material: blood. The source of these receptors is a woman in her 50s in good health.

This chain joins TRBV27 and TRBJ1-5; maybe TRBD1 (5 bases). The germline V and J ends were trimmed by 6 bases and 5 bases, with 20 bases remaining between them. Germline CDR1 is MNHEY and CDR2 is SMNVEV (reference sequence). The CDR3 spans 16 residues. The DNA of the CDR3 is TGTGCCAGCAGCCCATGGCTGTCAGGGTCCGATCAGCCCCAGCATTTT. This translates into CASSPWLSGSDQPQHF.

A word on this clone: The sample holds other DNA sequences that translate to the same CDR3. The chain carries TRBV15 and TRBJ1-4; D is possibly TRBD1 (5 bases). The CDR3 totals 14 residues. Germline lookup yields CDR1 LNHNV and CDR2 YYDKDF (reference sequence). Between the trimmed V and J ends, which lost 4 bases and 5 bases, there was a span of 11 bases. The CDR3 sequence is CATSIRGGNEKLFF. In DNA, the CDR3 is TGTGCCACCAGCATCCGGGGGGGGAATGAAAAACTGTTTTTT.

This chain joins TRBV7-8 and TRBJ1-1; no clear D. The length of the CDR3 is 16 residues. Trimming pared 6 bases from V and 8 bases from J, leaving 25 bases between. In germline, CDR1 is SGHVS, CDR2 FQNEAQ. This CDR3 reads CASSPLGPGKTSEAFF. The CDR3 DNA sequence: TGTGCCAGCAGTCCCTTGGGTCCGGGAAAGACTTCCGAAGCTTTCTTT.

This clone appeared a single time. This rearrangement joins TRBV5-4 to TRBJ2-7; D is possibly TRBD1 or TRBD2 (6 bases each). V gave up 4 bases and J gave up 3 bases, with 17 bases separating them. There are 15 residues in the CDR3. Looked up from germline, CDR1 is SGHNT and CDR2 is YYREEE (reference sequence). CDR3 DNA: TGTGCCAGCAGCCGCCCGGACAGCGGGCGCTACGAGCAGTACTTC. Translated: CASSRPDSGRYEQYF.

The count of this clone is one. The chain has TRBV2 and TRBJ1-5, with D possibly being TRBD1 (5 bases). V was clipped by 8 bases and J by 4 bases, with 12 bases between them. The CDR3 totals 13 residues. Per germline, CDR1 SNHLY and CDR2 FYNNEI. The CDR3 loop reads CASDGGENQPQHF. Here the CDR3 DNA reads TGTGCCAGCGATGGGGGGGAGAATCAGCCCCAGCATTTT.

This clone has only one observation. The CDR3, as DNA: TGTGCCAGCAGGACCTCCTACAATGAGCAGTTCTTC. This gives the protein CASRTSYNEQFF. V and J are TRBV27 and TRBJ2-1; D gene ambiguous. Germline values: CDR1 MNHEY, CDR2 SMNVEV (reference sequence). Trimming took off 6 bases at V and 0 bases at J, with 3 bases between the two ends. The CDR3 covers 12 residues.

The rearrangement joins TRBV28 to TRBJ1-1; unclear D gene. Between the trimmed V and J ends, which lost 6 bases and 4 bases, there was a span of 12 bases. The CDR3 length is 13 residues. CDR1 MDHEN and CDR2 SYDVKM come from the germline V gene. The chain's CDR3 is CASRWTAVTEAFF. CDR3 coding DNA: TGTGCCAGCAGGTGGACGGCTGTCACTGAAGCTTTCTTT.

V and J are TRBV27 and TRBJ1-1; no definite D call. There are 14 residues in the CDR3. The germline V gene encodes CDR1 MNHEY and CDR2 SMNVEV (reference sequence). Trimming left V 7 bases short and J 3 bases short, with 15 bases between. The CDR3 sequence: CASTPRVQDTEAFF. CDR3 DNA sequence: TGTGCCAGCACCCCCCGAGTCCAGGACACTGAAGCTTTCTTT.

V gene TRBV4-1 combines with J gene TRBJ2-7, with D perhaps TRBD1 (5 bases). The CDR3 consists of 16 residues. The V end was cut by 1 base, the J end by 2 bases, with 15 bases between. CDR1 and CDR2 (germline): MGHRA, YSYEKL. CDR3: CASSQGGMGLAYEQYF. CDR3 coding DNA: TGCGCCAGCAGCCAAGGGGGAATGGGGCTAGCCTACGAGCAGTACTTC.

The chain uses TRBV11-1 and TRBJ2-3, with 8 nucleotides matching TRBD2. The CDR3 runs to 16 residues. Losses at the gene ends were 5 bases for V and 5 bases for J; bases not matched to a gene: 12. Germline CDR1 SGHAT, CDR2 FQDESV (reference sequence). The CDR3 DNA reads as TGTGCCAGCAGCGCTTTGCGGGGACTAGAAGTAGATACGCAGTATTTT. This gives the protein CASSALRGLEVDTQYF.

In this sample, this clone turned up once. The V call is TRBV5-4, the J call TRBJ2-3; D perhaps matches TRBD2 (7 bases). The CDR3 is 16 residues long. CDR1 is SGHNT and CDR2 is YYREEE in the germline V gene (reference sequence). Trimming pared 4 bases from V and 1 base from J, leaving 16 bases between. CDR3 in amino acids: CASSRGGRTGTDTQYF. The CDR3 coding sequence is TGTGCCAGCAGCAGGGGGGGTAGGACTGGCACAGATACGCAGTATTTT.

The chain combines TRBV19 with TRBJ2-3, with D perhaps TRBD1 (6 bases). Germline CDR1 reads LNHDA; CDR2 reads SQIVND (reference sequence). V lost 5 bases and J 5 bases, leaving 14 bases between the germline ends. The CDR3 consists of 14 residues. The CDR3 protein is CASSWTVQGDTQYF. In nucleotides, the CDR3 is TGTGCCAGTAGTTGGACTGTACAGGGAGATACGCAGTATTTT.

V is TRBV5-1 and J is TRBJ1-5; D is unclear. The ends were cut back, 0 bases at V and 4 bases at J, with 8 bases in the middle. The CDR3 covers 14 residues. The germline V gene encodes CDR1 SGHRS and CDR2 YFSETQ. This CDR3 reads CASSLDGSNQPQHF. The CDR3 DNA reads as TGCGCCAGCAGCTTGGACGGTTCGAATCAGCCCCAGCATTTT.